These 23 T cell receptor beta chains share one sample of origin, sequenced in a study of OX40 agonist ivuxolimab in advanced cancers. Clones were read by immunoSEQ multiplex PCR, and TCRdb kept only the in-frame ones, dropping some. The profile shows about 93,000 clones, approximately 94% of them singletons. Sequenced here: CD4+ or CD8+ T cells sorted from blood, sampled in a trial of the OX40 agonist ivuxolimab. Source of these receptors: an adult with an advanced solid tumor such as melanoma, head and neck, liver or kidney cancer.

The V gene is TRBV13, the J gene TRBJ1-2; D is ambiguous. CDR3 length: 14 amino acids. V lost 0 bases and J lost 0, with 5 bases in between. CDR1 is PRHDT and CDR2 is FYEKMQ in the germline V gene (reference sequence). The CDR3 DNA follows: TGTGCCAGCAGCTTAGGAACAGCTAACTATGGCTACACCTTC. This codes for CASSLGTANYGYTF.

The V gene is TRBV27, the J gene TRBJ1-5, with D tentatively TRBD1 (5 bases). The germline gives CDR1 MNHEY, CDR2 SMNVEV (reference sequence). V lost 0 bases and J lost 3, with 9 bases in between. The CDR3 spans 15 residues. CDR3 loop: CASSLSGESNQPQHF. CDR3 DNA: TGTGCCAGCAGTTTATCGGGGGAGTCCAATCAGCCCCAGCATTTT.

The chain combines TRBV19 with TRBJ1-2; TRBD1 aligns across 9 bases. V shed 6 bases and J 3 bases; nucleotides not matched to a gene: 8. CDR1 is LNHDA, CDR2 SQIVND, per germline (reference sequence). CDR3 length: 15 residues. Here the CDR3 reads CASSPWTGVYYGYTF. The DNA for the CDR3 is TGTGCCAGTAGCCCATGGACAGGGGTCTACTATGGCTACACCTTC.

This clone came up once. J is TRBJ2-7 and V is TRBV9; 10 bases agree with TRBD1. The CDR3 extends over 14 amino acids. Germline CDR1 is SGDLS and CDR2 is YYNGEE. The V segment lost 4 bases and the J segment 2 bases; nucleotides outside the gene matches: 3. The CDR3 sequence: CASSIGTGAYEQYF. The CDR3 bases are TGTGCCAGCAGCATCGGGACAGGGGCCTACGAGCAGTACTTC.

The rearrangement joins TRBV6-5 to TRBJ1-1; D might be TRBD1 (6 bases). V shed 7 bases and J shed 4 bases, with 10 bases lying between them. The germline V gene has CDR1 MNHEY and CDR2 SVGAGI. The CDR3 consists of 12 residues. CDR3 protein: CASTGGGTEAFF. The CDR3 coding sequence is TGTGCCAGCACCGGAGGGGGCACTGAAGCTTTCTTT.

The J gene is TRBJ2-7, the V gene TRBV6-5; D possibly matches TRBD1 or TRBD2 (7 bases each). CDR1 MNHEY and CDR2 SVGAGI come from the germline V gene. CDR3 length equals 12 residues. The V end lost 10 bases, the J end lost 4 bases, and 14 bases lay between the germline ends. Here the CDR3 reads CATGEGAYEQYF. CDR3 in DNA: TGTGCCACCGGGGAGGGGGCATACGAGCAGTACTTC.

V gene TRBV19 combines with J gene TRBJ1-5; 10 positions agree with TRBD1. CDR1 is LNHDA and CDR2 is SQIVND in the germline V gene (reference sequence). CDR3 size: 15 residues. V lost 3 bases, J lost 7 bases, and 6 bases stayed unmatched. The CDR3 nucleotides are TGTGCCAGTAGTATGGAGGGGACAGGGGTACAGCCCCAGCATTTT. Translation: CASSMEGTGVQPQHF.

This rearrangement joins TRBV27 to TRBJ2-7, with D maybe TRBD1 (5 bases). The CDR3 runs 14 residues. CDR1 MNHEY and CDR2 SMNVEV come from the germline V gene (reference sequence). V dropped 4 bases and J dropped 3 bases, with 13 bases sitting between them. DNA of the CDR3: TGTGCCAGCAGTTCTTTCGGCAGGGACTACGAGCAGTACTTC. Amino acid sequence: CASSSFGRDYEQYF.

In DNA, the CDR3 is TGTGCCAGCAGCCAGACTAACTATGGCTACACCTTC. Its translation: CASSQTNYGYTF. The chain links TRBV9 to TRBJ1-2; D remains ambiguous. The V gene's germline CDR1 is SGDLS and CDR2 YYNGEE. V dropped 4 bases and J dropped 0 bases, with 4 bases sitting between them. The length of the CDR3 is 12 residues.

The DNA of the CDR3 is TGCGCCAGCAGCCAAGATCGGGGCAGGGTCTACGAGCAGTACTTC. Translation gives CASSQDRGRVYEQYF. This sequence joins TRBV4-1 and TRBJ2-7, with D perhaps given as TRBD1 or TRBD2 (5 bases each). Germline CDR1 reads MGHRA; CDR2 reads YSYEKL. The CDR3 length is 15 residues. Between the trimmed V and J ends, which lost 0 bases and 3 bases, there was a span of 12 bases.

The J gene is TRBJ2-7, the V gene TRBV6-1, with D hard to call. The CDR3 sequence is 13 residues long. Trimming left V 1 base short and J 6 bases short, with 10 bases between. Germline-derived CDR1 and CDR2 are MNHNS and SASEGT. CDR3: CASSEGGRSEQYF. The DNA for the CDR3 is TGTGCCAGCAGTGAAGGCGGTAGAAGCGAGCAGTACTTC.

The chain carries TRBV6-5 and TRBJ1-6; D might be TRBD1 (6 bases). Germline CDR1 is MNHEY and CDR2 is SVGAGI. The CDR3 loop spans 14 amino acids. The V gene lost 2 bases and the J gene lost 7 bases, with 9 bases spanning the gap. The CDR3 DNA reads TGTGCCAGCAGTTACCCGGGGGGCAATTCACCCCTCCACTTT. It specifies CASSYPGGNSPLHF.

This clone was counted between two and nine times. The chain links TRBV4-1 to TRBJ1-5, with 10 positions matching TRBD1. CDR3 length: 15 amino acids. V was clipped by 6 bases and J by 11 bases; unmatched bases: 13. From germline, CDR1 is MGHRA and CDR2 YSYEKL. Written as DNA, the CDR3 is TGCGCCAGCAGTCAACATGCCGGGACAGGGGAAGCCCAGCATTTT. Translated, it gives CASSQHAGTGEAQHF.

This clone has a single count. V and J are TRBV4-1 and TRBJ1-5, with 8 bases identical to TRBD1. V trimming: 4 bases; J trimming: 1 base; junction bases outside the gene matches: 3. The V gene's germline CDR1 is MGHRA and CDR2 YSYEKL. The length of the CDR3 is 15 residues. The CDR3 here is CASSPTGASNQPQHF. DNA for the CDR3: TGCGCCAGCAGCCCGACAGGGGCAAGCAATCAGCCCCAGCATTTT.

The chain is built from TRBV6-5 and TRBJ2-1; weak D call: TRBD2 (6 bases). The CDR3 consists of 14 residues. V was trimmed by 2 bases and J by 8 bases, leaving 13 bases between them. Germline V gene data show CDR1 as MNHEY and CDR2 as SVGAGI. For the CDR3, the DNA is TGTGCCAGCAGTTACGGACGGGAGCGGTATGAGCAGTTCTTC. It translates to CASSYGRERYEQFF.

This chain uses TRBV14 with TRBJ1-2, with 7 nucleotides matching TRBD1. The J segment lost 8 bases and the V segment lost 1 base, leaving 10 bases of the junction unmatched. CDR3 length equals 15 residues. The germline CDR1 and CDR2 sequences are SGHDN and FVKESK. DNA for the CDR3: TGTGCCAGCAGCCAAGTAAACAGGGGTTCTATCGGCTACACCTTC. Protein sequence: CASSQVNRGSIGYTF.

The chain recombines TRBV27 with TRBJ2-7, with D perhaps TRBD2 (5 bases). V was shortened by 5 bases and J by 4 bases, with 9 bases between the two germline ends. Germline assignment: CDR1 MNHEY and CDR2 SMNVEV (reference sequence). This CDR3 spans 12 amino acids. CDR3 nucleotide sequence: TGTGCCAGCAGTAGCCTAGCTTACGAGCAGTACTTC. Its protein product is CASSSLAYEQYF.

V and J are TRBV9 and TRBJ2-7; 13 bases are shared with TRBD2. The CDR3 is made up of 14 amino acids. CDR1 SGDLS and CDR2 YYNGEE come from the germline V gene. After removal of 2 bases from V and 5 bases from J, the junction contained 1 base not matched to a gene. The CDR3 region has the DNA TGTGCCAGCAGCGTGGGACTAGCGGGAAACGAGCAGTACTTC. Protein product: CASSVGLAGNEQYF.

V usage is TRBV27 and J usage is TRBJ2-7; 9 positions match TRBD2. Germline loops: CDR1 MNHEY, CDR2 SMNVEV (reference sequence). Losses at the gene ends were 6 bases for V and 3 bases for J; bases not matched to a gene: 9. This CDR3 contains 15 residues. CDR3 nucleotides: TGTGCCAGCAGCCACGGTCTAGCGGGGCACTACGAGCAGTACTTC. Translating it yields CASSHGLAGHYEQYF.

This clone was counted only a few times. The CDR3 loop is CASSYRQAPVGYTF. CDR3 bases: TGTGCCAGCAGTTACCGGCAGGCTCCAGTCGGCTACACCTTC. The chain joins TRBV6-6 to TRBJ1-2; D is unclear. This CDR3 has 14 residues. V was trimmed by 2 bases and J by 8 bases, leaving 15 bases between them. Germline CDR1 is MNHNY and CDR2 is SVGAGI (reference sequence).

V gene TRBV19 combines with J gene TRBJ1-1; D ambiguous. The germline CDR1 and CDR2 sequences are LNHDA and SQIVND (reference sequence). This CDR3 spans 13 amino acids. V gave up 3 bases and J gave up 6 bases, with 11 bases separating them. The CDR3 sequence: CASSIVGVPEAFF. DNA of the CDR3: TGTGCCAGTAGTATTGTCGGGGTCCCTGAAGCTTTCTTT.

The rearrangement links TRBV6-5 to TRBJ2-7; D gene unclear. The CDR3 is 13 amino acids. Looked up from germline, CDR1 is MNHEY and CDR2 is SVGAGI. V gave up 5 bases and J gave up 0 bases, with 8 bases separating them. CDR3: CASSEASSYEQYF. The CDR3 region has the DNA TGTGCCAGCAGTGAAGCCTCCTCCTACGAGCAGTACTTC.

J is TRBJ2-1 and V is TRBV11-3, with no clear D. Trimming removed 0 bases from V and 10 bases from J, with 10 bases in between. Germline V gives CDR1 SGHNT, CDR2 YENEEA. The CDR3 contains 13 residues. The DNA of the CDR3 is TGTGCCAGCAGCTTAGATCTCCGGTCCGAGCAGTTCTTC. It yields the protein CASSLDLRSEQFF.